The T cell receptor beta chain under discussion was sequenced for a study of blood T cell repertoires in COVID-19. Study context: Sources were T cells, B-cell-depleted T cells, or PBMCs; the material itself was cDNA or gDNA.

Method: immunoSEQ multiplex PCR; TCRdb's copy keeps in-frame clones and lacks some. The top ten hold 7.4% of the sample, which has about 230,000 clones, 83% seen once. Germline V gene sequence: CDR1 KGHDR, CDR2 SFDVKD. Trimming cost V 6 bases and J 5 bases, with 11 bases left between them. The length of the CDR3 is 13 residues. The sequencing input was peripheral blood. The receptor's source is a woman in her forties or fifties with acute or convalescent COVID-19. The chain joins TRBV24-1 to TRBJ2-3; the D gene is possibly TRBD2 (7 bases). The CDR3 DNA reads as TGTGCCACCAGTACGGGGGGCCAAGATACGCAGTATTTT. Its translation is CATSTGGQDTQYF.